The 18 T cell receptor beta chains listed next were all sequenced from one sample in a study of monozygotic twins with inflammatory bowel disease (dated by TCRdb to about 2019). Libraries came from 5' RACE. These reads were obtained on an Illumina HiSeq 2500. The reads were reprocessed in TCRdb, with one entry per CDR3 protein sequence and no accompanying DNA. The sample's own table lists 350,000 to 500,000 distinct CDR3 sequences. Of the sample, 2.4% falls within the top ten clones. Sequenced material: blood. These receptors all stem from a human donor with ulcerative colitis or Crohn's disease, or a healthy co-twin of an affected twin (not recorded which).

The chain uses TRBV7-2 and TRBJ2-1. This CDR3 comprises 15 residues. The germline V gene has CDR1 SGHTA and CDR2 FQGNSA. The CDR3 here is CASSLDRFAYNEQFF.

The chain links TRBV6-5 to TRBJ1-2; TCRdb proposes TRBD1, but this gene call is untestable without DNA. The CDR3 is 14 residues long. Germline V CDR1 and CDR2: MNHEY, SVGAGI. CDR3 residues: CASSYSDRSGGYTF.

The chain links TRBV5-5 to TRBJ1-1; the D call of TRBD1 rests on TCRdb alone, since no DNA is present to check it. Per germline, CDR1 SGHKS and CDR2 YYEKEE (reference sequence). The CDR3 has 14 amino acids. The CDR3 sequence: CASSRDRGRGEAFF.

This chain connects TRBV11-2 to TRBJ2-1; the TRBD2 assignment by TCRdb is unverifiable without DNA. This CDR3 is built from 19 residues. Germline V gene data show CDR1 as SGHAT and CDR2 as FQNNGV. CDR3 sequence reads: CASSPGLAGLNSVSGEQFF.

This CDR3 is CATSRQGQGWSPLHF. The V call is TRBV15, the J call TRBJ1-6; TCRdb picks TRBD1, but there is no DNA to check that call. The CDR3 length is 15 residues. Germline CDR1 is LNHNV and CDR2 is YYDKDF (reference sequence). Based on the CDR3 plus reference TRBV15 and TRBJ1-6, the full variable domain is DAMVIQNPRYQVTQFGKPVTLSCSQTLNHNVMYWYQQKSSQAPKLLFHYYDKDFNNEADTPDNFQSRRPNTSFCFLDIRSPGLGDTAMYLCATSRQGQGWSPLHFGNGTRLTVT.

The rearrangement links TRBV7-2 to TRBJ2-5; TCRdb lists TRBD1, though no DNA is available to test this call. Germline V gene data show CDR1 as SGHTA and CDR2 as FQGNSA. The CDR3 has 14 amino acids. CDR3 region: CASRSDRVQETQYF.

The rearrangement uses TRBV5-1 and TRBJ1-3; the D call of TRBD1 rests on TCRdb alone, since no DNA is present to check it. Germline CDR1 and CDR2: SGHRS and YFSETQ. There are 17 residues in the CDR3. The CDR3: CASSGGTGTFSGNTIYF. Full variable domain (remainder filled in from reference TRBV5-1 and TRBJ1-3): KAGVTQTPRYLIKTRGQQVTLSCSPISGHRSVSWYQQTPGQGLQFLFEYFSETQRNKGNFPGRFSGRQFSNSRSEMNVSTLELGDSALYLCASSGGTGTFSGNTIYFGEGSWLTVV.

The gene calls are TRBV29-1 and TRBJ2-3; the D call of TRBD2 rests on TCRdb alone, since no DNA is present to check it. This CDR3 has 16 residues. The germline V gene encodes CDR1 SQVTM and CDR2 ANQGSEA. The CDR3 is CSVEDRTLLPTDTQYF.

The chain combines TRBV7-3 with TRBJ2-2. The V gene's germline CDR1 is SGHTA and CDR2 FQGTGA. The CDR3 extends over 14 amino acids. The CDR3 loop reads CASSLMDNTGELFF.

J is TRBJ1-1 and V is TRBV2; TCRdb proposes TRBD1, but this gene call is untestable without DNA. This CDR3 region has 12 residues. The germline V gene has CDR1 SNHLY and CDR2 FYNNEI. The chain's CDR3 is CASSRTGVRAFF.

V usage is TRBV6-2 or TRBV6-3 and J usage is TRBJ2-1; TCRdb outputs TRBD2, but without DNA this stays unchecked. The CDR3 is made up of 16 amino acids. The germline CDR1 and CDR2 sequences are MNHEY and SVGEGT. The CDR3 here is CASSHGRLAGINEQFF.

The rearrangement joins TRBV6-5 to TRBJ2-5; TCRdb picks TRBD2, but there is no DNA to check that call. Looked up from germline, CDR1 is MNHEY and CDR2 is SVGAGI. The CDR3 runs 16 residues. The CDR3: CASSYSGRGAKETQYF.

The CDR3: CAISERGGGSSGANVLTF. The chain carries TRBV10-3 and TRBJ2-6; checking the TCRdb D call of TRBD2 is not possible without DNA. CDR1 is ENHRY and CDR2 is SYGVKD in the germline V gene. This CDR3 region has 18 residues.

The rearrangement links TRBV5-1 to TRBJ2-1; absent DNA, TCRdb's TRBD2 call cannot be checked. The germline V gene has CDR1 SGHRS and CDR2 YFSETQ. The CDR3 runs 15 residues. Here the CDR3 reads CASSGGAGGNNEQFF.

The V and J genes are TRBV5-1 and TRBJ2-1; TCRdb reports TRBD2, a call that lacks DNA to check it against. Germline CDR1 and CDR2: SGHRS and YFSETQ. The CDR3 totals 15 residues. CDR3 protein: CAISFLAGSDNEQFF.

The chain combines TRBV29-1 with TRBJ2-5; no DNA is available, so the TRBD2 call from TCRdb remains unchecked. Germline CDR1 SQVTM, CDR2 ANQGSEA. CDR3 length: 15 amino acids. The CDR3 loop is CSVEVAGASRGAQYF.

The chain couples TRBV6-2 or TRBV6-3 to TRBJ2-2; there is no DNA to check the TCRdb D call of TRBD2. CDR1 is MNHEY and CDR2 is SVGEGT in the germline V gene. The CDR3 totals 12 residues. CDR3 amino acids: CASREDTGELFF.

The chain employs TRBV5-1 and TRBJ1-6; absent DNA, TCRdb's TRBD1 call cannot be checked. This CDR3 has 15 residues. Germline V gene lookup returns CDR1 SGHRS and CDR2 YFSETQ. The CDR3 is CASSPLGGHNSPLHF.